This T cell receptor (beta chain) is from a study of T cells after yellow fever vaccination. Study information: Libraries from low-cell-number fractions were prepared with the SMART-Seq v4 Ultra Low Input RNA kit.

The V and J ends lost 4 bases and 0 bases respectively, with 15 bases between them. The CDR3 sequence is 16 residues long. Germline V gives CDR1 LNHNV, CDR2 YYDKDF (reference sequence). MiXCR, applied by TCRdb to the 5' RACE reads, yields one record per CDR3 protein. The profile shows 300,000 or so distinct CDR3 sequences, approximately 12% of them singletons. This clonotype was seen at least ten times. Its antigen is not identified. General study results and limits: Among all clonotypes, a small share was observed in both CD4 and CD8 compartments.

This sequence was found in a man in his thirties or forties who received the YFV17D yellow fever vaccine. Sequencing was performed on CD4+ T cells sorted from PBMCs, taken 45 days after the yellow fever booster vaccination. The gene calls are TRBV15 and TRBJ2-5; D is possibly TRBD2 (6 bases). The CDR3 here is CATSIGLAGNQETQYF. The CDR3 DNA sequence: TGTGCCACCAGCATAGGCCTGGCGGGGAACCAAGAGACCCAGTACTTC.